The clone carrying this T cell receptor beta chain was recorded at least ten times. The antigen is not known. CDR3 length equals 18 residues. V lost 5 bases and J 6 bases, leaving 25 bases between the germline ends. The data are from a study of T-cell reconstitution after alpha-beta-depleted transplantation in children. General study findings and limits: Several hundred expanded graft clones reportedly gave rise to the alpha-beta T cells present about two months after transplant. T-cell numbers and diversity one year post-transplant derived largely from freshly generated T cells.

Unique molecular identifiers were incorporated into the prepared TCRbeta library. TCRdb redid the calling of the PCR reads with MiXCR, one entry per CDR3 protein. Here the sample spans 200,000 to 250,000 distinct CDR3 sequences, roughly 8.2% being singletons. The TCR comes from a male patient under 18 who had a stem cell transplant for acute lymphoblastic leukemia, so the T cells may come from the graft donor. V gene TRBV12-3 or TRBV12-4 combines with J gene TRBJ1-4; D is unclear. The sample here was PBMCs, mostly from graft donor cells, taken 180 days after TCRalphabeta/CD19-depleted stem cell transplant. Here the CDR3 reads CASSPLRWLKAQDEKLFF. The CDR3 bases are TGTGCCAGCAGTCCCCTGAGGTGGTTAAAGGCCCAGGATGAAAAACTGTTTTTT.